This T cell receptor beta chain was observed in a study of blood T cell repertoires in COVID-19. V trimming: 9 bases; J trimming: 0 bases; junction bases outside the gene matches: 5. Germline CDR1 is ENHRY and CDR2 is SYGVKD. CDR3 length: 13 amino acids. The method was immunoSEQ multiplex PCR; TCRdb's version includes in-frame clones alone and lacks a portion of them. The sample carries 250,000 or so clones, 87% recorded once. This TCR was recovered from a man younger than 35 with active or convalescent COVID-19. Input material: peripheral blood. The gene calls are TRBV10-3 and TRBJ2-7; TRBD1 aligns across 7 bases. The CDR3 spells CAIGTEHSYEQYF. Written as DNA, the CDR3 is TGTGCCATTGGGACAGAACACTCCTACGAGCAGTACTTC.